The subject of this entry is one T cell receptor beta chain. Antigen specificity is unknown. These data come from a study of beta chain features in type 1 diabetes. Study in general: No age, gender or cell yield differences were seen between patients and healthy donors.

CDR3 size: 15 residues. Trimming removed 3 bases at V and 8 bases at J, with 20 bases between. Germline V lookup: CDR1 SGDLS, CDR2 YYNGEE. On average, the one heparinised blood draw given by each donor was approximately 100 mL. Study observations and caveats: It was not settled here whether HLA type affects TCRB rearrangement. Naive, central memory and regulatory TCRB repertoires appeared more similar among patients than healthy donors. Moderately but significantly shorter TCRB CDR3s were found in Type 1 diabetes patients in all four CD4+ subsets.

The isolated RNA, all of it, was reverse transcribed, so expressed TCRB transcripts were what got sequenced. TCRdb's table, derived via immunoSEQ multiplex PCR, lists solely in-frame clones and lacks some. This table has some 110,000 clones, 16% appearing once. Sequences were obtained from central memory CD4+ T cells from blood. This clonotype was sampled from a man aged 25-40 years with type 1 diabetes. The chain joins TRBV9 to TRBJ1-2; D gene uncertain. The CDR3, as DNA: TGTGCCAGCAGCGGAGATACCCCAGGATTAGGGGGCTACACCTTC. Translation: CASSGDTPGLGGYTF.